Sequencing of this TCR beta chain was carried out in a study of read filtering for tumor transcriptome and immune sequencing (dated by TCRdb to the early 2020s). In terms of the full investigation: Of the patients in the cohort, approximately 17 were male and 14 to 15 were female, and their mean age was approximately 70 years, with a range of about 47 to 80. After DNase treatment, whole-transcriptome libraries were prepared using the TruSeq RNA Access Library Prep Kit. Per sample, about 4 to 11 million TCR-region mapped reads were obtained with IR-seq, compared with only roughly 85 to 1273 with RNA-seq. One of the main goals was to work out a read-filtering strategy for immune repertoire data, in particular whether clonotypes backed by only a single read should be removed. By revised international staging, under 10 patients were R-ISS I, some 17 were R-ISS II and about seven were R-ISS III. The study compared TCR repertoires from targeted immune repertoire sequencing and bulk whole-transcriptome sequencing run on the same bone marrow samples.

The full study reports these points: Clonotypes were captured by IR-seq at much higher depth and more reliably than by RNA-seq, and smaller IR-seq throughput was sufficient for identification of most shared clonotypes. Rather than purified T cells, the sorted CD138-negative fraction was a mixed bone marrow immune population. The correlation between IR-seq and RNA-seq shared clonotype proportions was increased by removal of single-read clonotypes. In IR-seq, single-read clonotypes were about 81.9% of clonotypes but about 3.5% of total reads; in RNA-seq they were 60% to 75% of clonotypes and roughly 45% of reads.

TCR libraries were constructed from 350 to 400 ng RNA using the Immunoverse kit, and molecular barcoded adaptors covering alpha/delta and beta/gamma chains were employed. TCR library preparation was performed with the same RNA that was used for transcriptome sequencing. An Illumina HiSeq 4000 with 2 x 150 cycles was used to sequence the TCR libraries. In the authors' own workflow: With MiXCR, TCR reads were aligned to human V, D, J and C references and assembled into CDR3 clonotypes, with quality filtering and error correction included. The tcR package in R was used to analyze clonotype counts and gene usage diversity. Raw mapping reads were checked after the RNA-seq reads had been mapped by STAR aligner version 2.5.3a onto the human GRCh37 genome. To test the effect of sequencing depth on detected clonotypes, IR-seq fastq files were randomly downsampled using Seqtk 1.3. The raw public reads went through TCRdb reprocessing: fastp at Q25, MiXCR clone calling, in-frame beta chains kept. CDR3 protein duplicates are merged, each entry listing the most common genes and DNA. The V and J calls were not made by the authors but by TCRdb's processing. The sample records 60,000 or so distinct CDR3 sequences, less than 20% of which are singletons. Under 13% of the sample goes to the ten largest clones.

Including the terminal cysteine and phenylalanine, the CDR3 comprises 13 residues. The CDR3 DNA has 39 bases and is translated from base 1. The germline V gene encodes CDR1 SGHNT and CDR2 YENEEA. A remark on this clonotype: It lacks a known antigen. Its ends do not fully match the called genes, so a read error is possible.

Bone marrow was sampled from every patient at the time of active disease. Ficoll-Hypaque density gradient centrifugation was used to isolate bone marrow mononuclear cells. Myeloma plasma cells were removed and CD138-negative cells were obtained by negative selection following labeling with CD138 magnetic microbeads on a MACS separator. Flow cytometry on an Attune NxT with CD138 antibodies was used to check the purity of the isolated cells. Total RNA was extracted with TRIzol reagent and quantified with a NanoDrop spectrophotometer. Paired RNA-seq and IR-seq were performed on the CD138-negative bone marrow sample of each patient.

Material: a population of CD138-negative cells sorted from bone marrow. The cell subset or site label for this specimen denotes: bone marrow mononuclear cells depleted of CD138+ plasma/myeloma cells by negative magnetic selection. The chain links TRBV11-3 with TRBJ2-2, with the D gene not confidently named. The receptor was isolated from a donor aged 40 or over with multiple myeloma. The DNA is TGTGCCAGCAGCCTAGAGGTATCCGGGGAGCTGTTTTTT. Translated, it gives CASSLEVSGELFF.